Below, 20 T cell receptor beta chains from the same sample are listed, as sequenced in a study of radiotherapy plus CTLA-4 blockade in lung cancer. Repertoires were generated with immunoSEQ multiplex PCR, while TCRdb's copy carries only in-frame clones and drops some. The table has approximately 25,000 clones, about four fifths seen once; the top ten hold more than 20%. Sequencing was performed on peripheral blood, taken from a patient treated with radiotherapy plus ipilimumab. Every receptor here comes from a human donor with non-small cell lung cancer that progressed on radiotherapy plus ipilimumab.

The J gene is TRBJ2-6, the V gene TRBV19; D is ambiguous. Germline CDR1 and CDR2: LNHDA and SQIVND (reference sequence). V was cut by 9 bases and J by 4 bases, with 7 bases left in between. CDR3 length equals 12 residues. CDR3 in amino acids: CASRTGANVLTF. CDR3 bases: TGTGCCAGCCGCACCGGGGCCAACGTCCTGACTTTC.

The chain carries TRBV5-4 and TRBJ1-1; D is unresolved. Per germline, CDR1 SGHNT and CDR2 YYREEE (reference sequence). The CDR3 consists of 12 residues. Trimming shortened V by 0 bases and J by 4 bases, and 4 bases separated the two germline ends. CDR3 in amino acids: CASSLGVTEAFF. The CDR3 DNA reads TGTGCCAGCAGCTTGGGGGTCACTGAAGCTTTCTTT.

The chain links TRBV5-4 to TRBJ2-5, with a weak D call TRBD1 (6 bases). Germline loops: CDR1 SGHNT, CDR2 YYREEE (reference sequence). V was trimmed by 1 base and J by 5 bases, leaving 15 bases between them. This CDR3 is 15 amino acids long. The CDR3 loop is CASSLQGQGTETQYF. The CDR3 DNA reads TGTGCCAGCAGCTTGCAGGGGCAGGGAACGGAGACCCAGTACTTC.

J is TRBJ2-3 and V is TRBV19; TRBD2 aligns across 11 bases. Germline loops: CDR1 LNHDA, CDR2 SQIVND (reference sequence). V lost 3 bases to trimming and J lost 2 bases; unmatched junction nucleotides: 4. CDR3 length: 16 residues. DNA for the CDR3: TGTGCCAGTAGTATCCTAGCGGGAGGAACCACAGATACGCAGTATTTT. Translated: CASSILAGGTTDTQYF.

This rearrangement joins TRBV20-1 to TRBJ2-7; D possibly matches TRBD1 or TRBD2 (5 bases each). Germline lookup yields CDR1 DFQATT and CDR2 SNEGSKA (reference sequence). The CDR3 consists of 11 residues. CDR3 bases: TGCAACGAGGATGGGGGATACGAGCAGTACTTC. Protein sequence: CNEDGGYEQYF.

The rearrangement links TRBV10-3 to TRBJ2-7; D is uncertain. Germline assignment: CDR1 ENHRY and CDR2 SYGVKD. V lost 2 bases and J lost 0, with 8 bases in between. The CDR3 has 14 amino acids. This CDR3 is CAISEVGTSYEQYF. DNA for the CDR3: TGTGCCATCAGTGAGGTCGGAACCTCCTACGAGCAGTACTTC.

This sequence joins TRBV28 and TRBJ2-3, with 11 bases fitting TRBD2. Trimming at V came to 3 bases and at J to 6 bases, leaving 11 bases not matched to a gene. Germline V gene sequence: CDR1 MDHEN, CDR2 SYDVKM. The CDR3 is made up of 17 amino acids. CDR3 in DNA: TGTGCCAGCAGTTTCCTAGCGGGGGGTCGGATTAGGGATACGCAGTATTTT. Translating gives CASSFLAGGRIRDTQYF. The whole variable domain, remainder taken from reference TRBV28 and TRBJ2-3, is DVKVTQSSRYLVKRTGEKVFLECVQDMDHENMFWYRQDPGLGLRLIYFSYDVKMKEKGDIPEGYSVSREKKERFSLILESASTNQTSMYLCASSFLAGGRIRDTQYFGPGTRLTVL.

The V call is TRBV2, the J call TRBJ1-2; TRBD1 matches 9 bases. This CDR3 comprises 17 residues. CDR1 and CDR2 (germline): SNHLY, FYNNEI. J gave up 4 bases and V 6 bases, and 15 bases lay outside the gene matches. The CDR3 coding sequence is TGTGCCAGCAGCCCCCAACAGGGGGCGATTTCCGCCTATGGCTACACCTTC. Translation gives CASSPQQGAISAYGYTF.

The V gene is TRBV14, the J gene TRBJ1-1; the D gene is possibly TRBD1 (6 bases). The CDR3 is 15 residues long. The V gene lost 4 bases and the J gene lost 0 bases, with 12 bases spanning the gap. Germline CDR1 and CDR2: SGHDN and FVKESK. CDR3 sequence (DNA): TGTGCCAGCAGCCTCCCCGGGACATTGAACACTGAAGCTTTCTTT. Its translation is CASSLPGTLNTEAFF. The full variable domain, rest sourced from reference TRBV14 and TRBJ1-1, is EAGVTQFPSHSVIEKGQTVTLRCDPISGHDNLYWYRRVMGKEIKFLLHFVKESKQDESGMPNNRFLAERTGGTYSTLKVQPAELEDSGVYFCASSLPGTLNTEAFFGQGTRLTVV.

This sequence joins TRBV19 and TRBJ1-2, with D possibly matching TRBD1 (5 bases). Deletions cut 1 base from V and 2 bases from J, with 17 bases between. This CDR3 has 17 amino acids. CDR1 and CDR2 (germline): LNHDA, SQIVND (reference sequence). CDR3 coding DNA: TGTGCCAGTAGTATAGCTGCCCTGGGACGGATAAACTATGGCTACACCTTC. Protein: CASSIAALGRINYGYTF.

The chain has TRBV5-6 and TRBJ1-2, with 8 bases aligning to TRBD1. The CDR3 length is 17 residues. Germline trimming cut 4 bases from V and 4 bases from J; bases unmatched to any gene: 15. Per the germline V gene, CDR1 is SGHDT and CDR2 is YYEEEE. The CDR3 protein is CASSAPGQALFGYGYTF. CDR3 DNA: TGTGCCAGCAGCGCCCCGGGACAGGCCCTATTTGGCTATGGCTACACCTTC.

The V call is TRBV9, the J call TRBJ1-4, with 9 bases fitting TRBD1. The germline V gene encodes CDR1 SGDLS and CDR2 YYNGEE. The CDR3 runs to 16 residues. V shed 3 bases and J 5 bases; nucleotides not matched to a gene: 8. The CDR3 is CASSGGTGRENEKLFF. The CDR3 DNA reads TGTGCCAGCAGCGGAGGGACAGGGCGAGAGAATGAAAAACTGTTTTTT.

The V gene is TRBV29-1, the J gene TRBJ2-3; D assignment may be TRBD1 or TRBD2 (6 bases each). Trimming pared 1 base from V and 0 bases from J, leaving 26 bases between. The germline V gene has CDR1 SQVTM and CDR2 ANQGSEA. The CDR3 totals 20 residues. For the CDR3, the DNA is TGCAGCGTTGAAGCGTGGGGGGATACCGGGACACCCTCTAGCACAGATACGCAGTATTTT. The encoded protein is CSVEAWGDTGTPSSTDTQYF.

This chain connects TRBV19 to TRBJ2-7, with 9 bases fitting TRBD1. V shed 9 bases and J 1 base; nucleotides not matched to a gene: 7. CDR1 and CDR2 (germline): LNHDA, SQIVND (reference sequence). The CDR3 runs 14 residues. CDR3 sequence: CASALTGGSYEQYF. CDR3 nucleotide sequence: TGTGCCAGCGCTCTGACAGGGGGTTCCTACGAGCAGTACTTC.

The chain links TRBV27 to TRBJ1-4; D remains ambiguous. Trimming shortened V by 2 bases and J by 8 bases, and 12 bases separated the two germline ends. CDR3 length equals 14 residues. Germline assignment: CDR1 MNHEY and CDR2 SMNVEV (reference sequence). The CDR3 sequence: CASSLSGVAEKLFF. Written as DNA, the CDR3 is TGTGCCAGCAGTTTAAGTGGCGTGGCGGAAAAACTGTTTTTT.

The chain has TRBV30 and TRBJ1-2, with 8 bases aligning to TRBD1. Looked up from germline, CDR1 is GTSNPN and CDR2 is SVGIG (reference sequence). The CDR3 covers 14 residues. The V gene end was trimmed by 4 bases and the J gene end by 2 bases; junction bases not matched to a gene: 6. The CDR3 DNA reads as TGTGCCTGGATGAAGGACAGGGAAAACTATGGCTACACCTTC. This encodes CAWMKDRENYGYTF.

There are a few counts of this clone. In nucleotides, the CDR3 is TGTGCCAGCAGCTTCAGCGGGGGGGCCGGTGAGCAGTTCTTC. Amino acids: CASSFSGGAGEQFF. The V gene is TRBV11-3, the J gene TRBJ2-1, with TRBD2 matching over 10 bases. Germline CDR1 reads SGHNT; CDR2 reads YENEEA. V was pared by 3 bases and J by 9 bases, with 5 bases of the junction left unmatched. The CDR3 has 14 amino acids.

The chain combines TRBV5-1 with TRBJ2-1; TRBD2 matches at 11 bases. The CDR3 loop spans 15 amino acids. Germline CDR1 SGHRS, CDR2 YFSETQ. Trimming at V came to 4 bases and at J to 2 bases, leaving 2 bases not matched to a gene. CDR3 sequence (DNA): TGCGCCAGCAGCACTAGCGGGGGCGCCTACAATGAGCAGTTCTTC. Translating gives CASSTSGGAYNEQFF.

The V gene is TRBV5-1, the J gene TRBJ2-1, with 10 bases that match TRBD2. The CDR3 is made up of 15 amino acids. The germline V gene encodes CDR1 SGHRS and CDR2 YFSETQ. Unmatched junction bases numbered 11, after V lost 7 bases and J lost 7 bases. CDR3 DNA sequence: TGCGCCAGCCAAGCCCCGGGACTAGCGAGAAATGAGCAGTTCTTC. Its protein is CASQAPGLARNEQFF.

This chain links TRBV29-1 with TRBJ2-5; D perhaps matches TRBD2 (5 bases). The germline V and J ends were trimmed by 4 bases and 3 bases, with 12 bases remaining between them. The CDR3 has 13 residues. Germline CDR1 reads SQVTM; CDR2 reads ANQGSEA. The CDR3 region is CSVVGLYEETQYF. In DNA form, the CDR3 reads TGCAGCGTTGTCGGACTGTATGAAGAGACCCAGTACTTC.